A single T cell receptor (beta chain) is shown here with its context. Its antigen is still unknown. No quality values exist for individual bases; no much larger clone is one base distant. The record originates from a study of control samples from healthy donors and cancer patients (dated by TCRdb to about 2020). Library preparation employed the immunoSEQ multiplex PCR assay. The table comes from immuneACCESS by way of TCRdb, which keeps in-frame sequences with V and J called. Part of the clones is missing from these tables; in studies checked, under half for an unresolved V gene and the rest for unknown reasons. The sample contains about 110,000 clones, approximately 90% of them found a single time. 3.5% to 4.5% of the sample is held by the ten biggest clonotypes. As encoded in the germline V gene, CDR1 is SGHRS while CDR2 is YFSETQ. Inclusive of the bounding cysteine and phenylalanine, the CDR3 is 15 residues long. The only DNA kept is the CDR3, 45 bases in frame from the first base. Trimming removed 0 bases from V and 4 bases from J, leaving 13 bases between the germline ends.

Input material: blood. The sequence joins TRBV5-1 to TRBJ1-2; TRBD1 is perhaps the D gene, given 5 matching bases. The receptor's source is a human donor in good health. The donor label of this sample is uncertain. The DNA sequence reads TGCGCCAGCAGCTTGGGAGGGGCATACTCCTATGGCTACACCTTC. Translated, this gives CASSLGGAYSYGYTF.